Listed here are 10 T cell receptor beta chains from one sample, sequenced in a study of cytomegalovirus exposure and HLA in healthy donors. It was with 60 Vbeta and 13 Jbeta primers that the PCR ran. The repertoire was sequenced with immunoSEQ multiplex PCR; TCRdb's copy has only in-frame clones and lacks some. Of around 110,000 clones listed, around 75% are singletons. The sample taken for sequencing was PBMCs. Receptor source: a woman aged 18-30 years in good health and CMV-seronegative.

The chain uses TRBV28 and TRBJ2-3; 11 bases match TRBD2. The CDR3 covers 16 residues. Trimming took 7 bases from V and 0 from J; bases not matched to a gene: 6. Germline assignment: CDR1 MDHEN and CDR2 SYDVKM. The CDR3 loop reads CASTTGLAASTDTQYF. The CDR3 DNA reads TGTGCCAGCACCACGGGACTAGCGGCGAGCACAGATACGCAGTATTTT. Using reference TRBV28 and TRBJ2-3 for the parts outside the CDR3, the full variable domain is DVKVTQSSRYLVKRTGEKVFLECVQDMDHENMFWYRQDPGLGLRLIYFSYDVKMKEKGDIPEGYSVSREKKERFSLILESASTNQTSMYLCASTTGLAASTDTQYFGPGTRLTVL.

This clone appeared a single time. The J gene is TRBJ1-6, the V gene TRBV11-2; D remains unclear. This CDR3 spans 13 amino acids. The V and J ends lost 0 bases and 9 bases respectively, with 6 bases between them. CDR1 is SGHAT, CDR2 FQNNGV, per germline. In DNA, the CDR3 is TGTGCCAGCAGCTTAGATGCGGGTTCACCCCTCCACTTT. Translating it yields CASSLDAGSPLHF.

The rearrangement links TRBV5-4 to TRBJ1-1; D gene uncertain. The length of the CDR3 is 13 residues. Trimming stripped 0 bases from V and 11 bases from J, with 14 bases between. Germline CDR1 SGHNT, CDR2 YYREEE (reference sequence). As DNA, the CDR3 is TGTGCCAGCAGCTTGGACTTGTCCCAAATGGCTTTCTTT. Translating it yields CASSLDLSQMAFF.

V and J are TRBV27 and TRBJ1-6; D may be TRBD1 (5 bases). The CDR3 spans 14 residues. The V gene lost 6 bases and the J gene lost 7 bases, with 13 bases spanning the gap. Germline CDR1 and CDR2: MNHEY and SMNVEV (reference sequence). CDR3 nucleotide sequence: TGTGCCAGCAGCCCAGGGTTAGGGAATTCACCCCTCCACTTT. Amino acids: CASSPGLGNSPLHF.

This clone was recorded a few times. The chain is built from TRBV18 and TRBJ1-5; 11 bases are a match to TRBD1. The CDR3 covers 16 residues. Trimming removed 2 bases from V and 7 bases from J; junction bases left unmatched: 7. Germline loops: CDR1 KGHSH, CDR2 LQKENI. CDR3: CASSPEDRGPWQPQHF. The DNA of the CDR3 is TGTGCCAGCTCACCAGAGGACAGGGGGCCCTGGCAGCCCCAGCATTTT.

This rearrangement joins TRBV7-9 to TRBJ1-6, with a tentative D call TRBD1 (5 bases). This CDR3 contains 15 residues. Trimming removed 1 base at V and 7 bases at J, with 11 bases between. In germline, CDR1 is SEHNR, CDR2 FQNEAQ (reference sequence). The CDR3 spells CASSLVQGMNSPLHF. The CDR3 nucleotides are TGTGCCAGCAGCTTAGTTCAGGGAATGAATTCACCCCTCCACTTT.

CDR3 amino acids: CASSQGDRVNTEAFF. The CDR3 DNA reads TGCGCCAGCAGCCAAGGGGACAGGGTAAACACTGAAGCTTTCTTT. The chain combines TRBV4-1 with TRBJ1-1; the match to TRBD1 covers 9 bases. Losses at the gene ends were 1 base for V and 2 bases for J; bases not matched to a gene: 2. There are 15 residues in the CDR3. Germline values: CDR1 MGHRA, CDR2 YSYEKL.

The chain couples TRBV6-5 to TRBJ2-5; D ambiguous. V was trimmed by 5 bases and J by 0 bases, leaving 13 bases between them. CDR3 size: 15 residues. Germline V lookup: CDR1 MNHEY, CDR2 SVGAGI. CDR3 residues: CASSHTRLHQETQYF. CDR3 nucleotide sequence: TGTGCCAGCAGTCACACCAGACTTCACCAAGAGACCCAGTACTTC.

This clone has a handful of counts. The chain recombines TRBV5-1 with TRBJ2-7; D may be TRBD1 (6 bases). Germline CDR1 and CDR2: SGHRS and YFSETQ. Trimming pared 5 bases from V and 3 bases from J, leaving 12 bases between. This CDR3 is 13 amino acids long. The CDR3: CASSEGVSYEQYF. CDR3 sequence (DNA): TGCGCCAGCAGTGAGGGGGTTAGCTACGAGCAGTACTTC. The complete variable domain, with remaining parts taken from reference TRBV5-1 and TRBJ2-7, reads KAGVTQTPRYLIKTRGQQVTLSCSPISGHRSVSWYQQTPGQGLQFLFEYFSETQRNKGNFPGRFSGRQFSNSRSEMNVSTLELGDSALYLCASSEGVSYEQYFGPGTRLTVT.

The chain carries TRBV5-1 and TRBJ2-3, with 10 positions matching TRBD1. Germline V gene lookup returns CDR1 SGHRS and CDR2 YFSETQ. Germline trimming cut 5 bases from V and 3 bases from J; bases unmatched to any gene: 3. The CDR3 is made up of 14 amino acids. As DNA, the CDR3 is TGCGCCAGCAGTAGGGACAGGGGAACAGATACGCAGTATTTT. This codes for CASSRDRGTDTQYF.